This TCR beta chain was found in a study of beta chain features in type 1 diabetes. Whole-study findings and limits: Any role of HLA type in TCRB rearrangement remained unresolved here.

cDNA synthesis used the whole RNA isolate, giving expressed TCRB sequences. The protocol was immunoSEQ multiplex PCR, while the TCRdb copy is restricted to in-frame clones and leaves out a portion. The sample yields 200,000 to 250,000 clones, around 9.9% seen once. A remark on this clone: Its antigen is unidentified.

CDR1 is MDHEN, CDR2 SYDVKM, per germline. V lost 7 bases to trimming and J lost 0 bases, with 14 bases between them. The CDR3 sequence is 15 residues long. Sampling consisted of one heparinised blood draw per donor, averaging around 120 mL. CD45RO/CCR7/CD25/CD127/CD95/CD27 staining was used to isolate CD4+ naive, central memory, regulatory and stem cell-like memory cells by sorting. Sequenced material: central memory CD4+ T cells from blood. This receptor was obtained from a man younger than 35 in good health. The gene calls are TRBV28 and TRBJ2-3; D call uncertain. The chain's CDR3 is CASTPGQVSTDTQYF. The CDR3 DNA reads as TGTGCCAGCACCCCAGGCCAGGTTAGCACAGATACGCAGTATTTT. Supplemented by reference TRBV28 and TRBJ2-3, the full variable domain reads DVKVTQSSRYLVKRTGEKVFLECVQDMDHENMFWYRQDPGLGLRLIYFSYDVKMKEKGDIPEGYSVSREKKERFSLILESASTNQTSMYLCASTPGQVSTDTQYFGPGTRLTVL.